The rows below give T cell receptor beta chains drawn from one sample of a study of blood T cells in healthy people across ages. One entry per CDR3 protein results from TCRdb running MiXCR on the 5' RACE reads. The table records over 600,000 distinct CDR3 sequences, around 38% of them present only once. The sequenced sample was blood. The receptors were gathered from a man at least 80 years old in good health. Each CDR3 is given with its conserved first and last residue. The order of the fields is D gene, V gene, CDR3 length, J gene, clone size, CDR3 DNA, CDR3 protein. A D gene is named only where the DNA matches it firmly. Clone size appears in some rows only: once, few, many, or a class for an expanded clone.

d_gene: -
v_gene: TRBV20-1
len: 12
j_gene: TRBJ2-3
abundance: -
CDR3nt: TGCAGTGCGGGATATAGTGGCGGGACGCAGTATTTT
CDR3aa: CSAGYSGGTQYF

d_gene: TRBD1
v_gene: TRBV6-5
len: 16
j_gene: TRBJ1-4
abundance: -
CDR3nt: TGTGCCAGCAGAACAGGGGGCGGGGGCACTAATGAAAAACTGTTTTTT
CDR3aa: CASRTGGGGTNEKLFF

d_gene: -
v_gene: TRBV30
len: 14
j_gene: TRBJ1-5
abundance: -
CDR3nt: TGTGCCTGGAGTGACGGGGCGGGCAATCAGCCCCAGCATTTT
CDR3aa: CAWSDGAGNQPQHF

d_gene: -
v_gene: TRBV5-5
len: 14
j_gene: TRBJ2-3
abundance: few
CDR3nt: TGTGCCAGCAGCTTGGACACTGGCCCAGATACGCAGTATTTT
CDR3aa: CASSLDTGPDTQYF

d_gene: TRBD1
v_gene: TRBV7-9
len: 15
j_gene: TRBJ2-5
abundance: few
CDR3nt: TGTGCCAGCACCACCGGACAGGGTTTAAACAATGAGCAGTACTTC
CDR3aa: CASTTGQGLNNEQYF

d_gene: -
v_gene: TRBV7-2
len: 16
j_gene: TRBJ2-5
abundance: few
CDR3nt: TGTGCCAGCAGCTTAGCGCGGGGCCGTCTCCAAGAGACCCAGTACTTC
CDR3aa: CASSLARGRLQETQYF

d_gene: -
v_gene: TRBV11-2
len: 13
j_gene: TRBJ2-7
abundance: -
CDR3nt: TGTGCCAGCAGCTTTCTCTTGTTTGCTGAGCAGTACTTC
CDR3aa: CASSFLLFAEQYF

d_gene: -
v_gene: TRBV7-6
len: 9
j_gene: TRBJ2-7
abundance: few
CDR3nt: TGTGCCCTGGGAGACGAGCAGTACTTC
CDR3aa: CALGDEQYF

d_gene: -
v_gene: TRBV20-1
len: 16
j_gene: TRBJ2-1
abundance: -
CDR3nt: TGCAGTGCCCAGAGGGGGGGGGCCGACCTGCAAGTTCCCCAGTTCTTC
CDR3aa: CSAQRGGADLQVPQFF

d_gene: TRBD1
v_gene: TRBV2
len: 15
j_gene: TRBJ1-2
abundance: few
CDR3nt: TGTGCCAGTCAAGGACAGGGGGCATCTTACTATGGCTACACCTTC
CDR3aa: CASQGQGASYYGYTF

d_gene: -
v_gene: TRBV20-1
len: 14
j_gene: TRBJ2-7
abundance: -
CDR3nt: TGCAGTGCTAGAGGACTTAGCGGAAACAATGAGCAGTACTTC
CDR3aa: CSARGLSGNNEQYF

d_gene: -
v_gene: TRBV6-1
len: 17
j_gene: TRBJ1-5
abundance: -
CDR3nt: TGTGCCAGCAGTGAATCGCCGGGGGCTGGTGGCAATCAGCCCCAGCATTTT
CDR3aa: CASSESPGAGGNQPQHF

d_gene: TRBD2
v_gene: TRBV20-1
len: 21
j_gene: TRBJ2-7
abundance: few
CDR3nt: TGCAGTGCTCGAGGAAGGCACCCCGGGACTAGCGGCCAGACGAGCTCCTACGAGCAGTACTTC
CDR3aa: CSARGRHPGTSGQTSSYEQYF

d_gene: -
v_gene: TRBV6-4
len: 15
j_gene: TRBJ2-7
abundance: few
CDR3nt: TGTGCCAGCAGTGACTTGCTGGGACTCTCCTACGAGCAGTACTTC
CDR3aa: CASSDLLGLSYEQYF

d_gene: -
v_gene: TRBV6-2/TRBV6-3
len: 11
j_gene: TRBJ2-1
abundance: few
CDR3nt: TGTGCCAGCAGCCTTCTACACGAGCAGTTCTTC
CDR3aa: CASSLLHEQFF

d_gene: TRBD2
v_gene: TRBV25-1
len: 14
j_gene: TRBJ2-3
abundance: -
CDR3nt: TGTGCCACCATCTGGCGGGGGGACACAGATACGCAGTATTTT
CDR3aa: CATIWRGDTDTQYF

d_gene: -
v_gene: TRBV9
len: 16
j_gene: TRBJ2-7
abundance: medium-sized
CDR3nt: TGTGCCAGCAGCGTAGGAGCAGGGCGAGACTCCTACGAGCAGTACTTC
CDR3aa: CASSVGAGRDSYEQYF

d_gene: TRBD2
v_gene: TRBV7-2
len: 15
j_gene: TRBJ2-1
abundance: -
CDR3nt: TGTGCCAGCAGCCCTATCGGACTAGCGAACAATGAGCAGTTCTTC
CDR3aa: CASSPIGLANNEQFF

d_gene: -
v_gene: TRBV29-1
len: 14
j_gene: TRBJ2-3
abundance: few
CDR3nt: TGCAGCGTTAGGCCCCGCAATCCCACAGATACGCAGTATTTT
CDR3aa: CSVRPRNPTDTQYF

d_gene: TRBD2
v_gene: TRBV12-3/TRBV12-4
len: 13
j_gene: TRBJ2-7
abundance: -
CDR3nt: TGTGCCAGCATAGGGGCGGGAGGGGCCGAGCAGTACTTC
CDR3aa: CASIGAGGAEQYF

d_gene: -
v_gene: TRBV27
len: 16
j_gene: TRBJ1-4
abundance: -
CDR3nt: TGTGCCAGCAGTTTACAGGGACATGCAACTAATGAAAAACTGTTTTTT
CDR3aa: CASSLQGHATNEKLFF

d_gene: -
v_gene: TRBV20-1
len: 13
j_gene: TRBJ1-4
abundance: few
CDR3nt: TGCAGTGCTCCTGACAGAGGGCAGGAAAAACTGTTTTTT
CDR3aa: CSAPDRGQEKLFF

d_gene: TRBD2
v_gene: TRBV28
len: 15
j_gene: TRBJ2-1
abundance: -
CDR3nt: TGTGCCAGCGTAACTAGCGGGACATCCTACAATGAGCAGTTCTTC
CDR3aa: CASVTSGTSYNEQFF

d_gene: -
v_gene: TRBV6-4
len: 15
j_gene: TRBJ2-7
abundance: -
CDR3nt: TGTGCCAGCAGTTCAACTTCGAAGGCCCCCTACGAGCAGTACTTC
CDR3aa: CASSSTSKAPYEQYF

d_gene: TRBD2
v_gene: TRBV7-8
len: 15
j_gene: TRBJ2-1
abundance: -
CDR3nt: TGTGCCAGCAGCTTAAAATATAGCGGGAGGAATGAGCAGTTCTTC
CDR3aa: CASSLKYSGRNEQFF

d_gene: TRBD2
v_gene: TRBV28
len: 17
j_gene: TRBJ2-3
abundance: few
CDR3nt: TGTGCCAGCAGCCCCCGACTAGCGGGAGGGCCGAGGGATACGCAGTATTTT
CDR3aa: CASSPRLAGGPRDTQYF

d_gene: TRBD1
v_gene: TRBV15
len: 15
j_gene: TRBJ2-1
abundance: -
CDR3nt: TGTGCCACCAGCAGATACCGGACAGGGGCGGGTGAGCAGTTCTTC
CDR3aa: CATSRYRTGAGEQFF

d_gene: -
v_gene: TRBV21-1
len: 19
j_gene: TRBJ2-2
abundance: -
CDR3nt: TGTGCCAGCAGTGACCGGGGACTAGCGGGGGGGAAGAACACCGGGGAGCTGTTTTTT
CDR3aa: CASSDRGLAGGKNTGELFF

d_gene: -
v_gene: TRBV29-1
len: 13
j_gene: TRBJ1-3
abundance: -
CDR3nt: TGCGGCGTTGAACACGGGTCTGGAAACACCATATATTTT
CDR3aa: CGVEHGSGNTIYF

d_gene: -
v_gene: TRBV6-5
len: 14
j_gene: TRBJ2-3
abundance: -
CDR3nt: TGTGCCAGCAGAGGGAGGGGGAGCACAGATACGCAGTATTTT
CDR3aa: CASRGRGSTDTQYF

d_gene: TRBD1
v_gene: TRBV6-2/TRBV6-3
len: 14
j_gene: TRBJ2-7
abundance: many
CDR3nt: TGTGCCAGCAGTTACGGGACAGGAGACTACGAGCAGTACTTC
CDR3aa: CASSYGTGDYEQYF

d_gene: TRBD1
v_gene: TRBV6-6
len: 17
j_gene: TRBJ1-1
abundance: few
CDR3nt: TGTGCCAGCAGAGACGGTGGGACAGGGGGGAAGAACACTGAAGCTTTCTTT
CDR3aa: CASRDGGTGGKNTEAFF

d_gene: -
v_gene: TRBV30
len: 12
j_gene: TRBJ2-7
abundance: -
CDR3nt: TGTGCCTCCGTCCTAAGCTCCTACGAGCAGTACTTT
CDR3aa: CASVLSSYEQYF

d_gene: -
v_gene: TRBV6-1
len: 13
j_gene: TRBJ2-5
abundance: -
CDR3nt: TGTGCCAGTCATCGGACAGAACAAGAGACCCAGTACTTC
CDR3aa: CASHRTEQETQYF

d_gene: -
v_gene: TRBV4-3
len: 16
j_gene: TRBJ2-7
abundance: many
CDR3nt: TGCGCCAGCAGCCAAGACCTAGGTGGGAGCTGGGACGAGCAGTACTTC
CDR3aa: CASSQDLGGSWDEQYF

d_gene: TRBD1
v_gene: TRBV28
len: 15
j_gene: TRBJ2-1
abundance: -
CDR3nt: TGTGCCAGCAGATCAGACGGGACAGGGTTAAATGAGCAGTTCTTC
CDR3aa: CASRSDGTGLNEQFF

d_gene: -
v_gene: TRBV6-4
len: 14
j_gene: TRBJ1-2
abundance: -
CDR3nt: TGTGCCAGGGTGAACAGGCGGGAGGACTATGGCTACACCTTC
CDR3aa: CARVNRREDYGYTF

d_gene: -
v_gene: TRBV6-2/TRBV6-3
len: 15
j_gene: TRBJ2-7
abundance: -
CDR3nt: TGTGCCAGTCGCCAAACCGAAACGAGCTCCTACGAGCAGTACTTC
CDR3aa: CASRQTETSSYEQYF

d_gene: -
v_gene: TRBV6-5
len: 14
j_gene: TRBJ2-7
abundance: few
CDR3nt: TGTGCCAGCAGTCCCACCGTGGGGCCCTACGAGCAGTACTTC
CDR3aa: CASSPTVGPYEQYF

d_gene: TRBD2
v_gene: TRBV28
len: 14
j_gene: TRBJ2-1
abundance: -
CDR3nt: TGTGCCAGCAGTTCGCCCGGACTAGCTGGCGAGCAGTTCTTC
CDR3aa: CASSSPGLAGEQFF

d_gene: TRBD1
v_gene: TRBV18
len: 19
j_gene: TRBJ1-6
abundance: -
CDR3nt: TGTGCCAGCTCACCCTCAAGGGGGACAGGGGGAGGCTATAATTCACCCCTCCACTTT
CDR3aa: CASSPSRGTGGGYNSPLHF

d_gene: -
v_gene: TRBV6-2/TRBV6-3
len: 16
j_gene: TRBJ2-1
abundance: -
CDR3nt: TGTGCCAGCAGTTCCTTTGGGAGGGACACCTACAATGAGCAGTTCTTC
CDR3aa: CASSSFGRDTYNEQFF

d_gene: TRBD2
v_gene: TRBV28
len: 17
j_gene: TRBJ2-6
abundance: -
CDR3nt: TGTGCCAGCAGTCCACTAGCGGGAGGCCCTGGGGCCAACGTCCTGACTTTC
CDR3aa: CASSPLAGGPGANVLTF

d_gene: -
v_gene: TRBV30
len: 12
j_gene: TRBJ1-1
abundance: few
CDR3nt: TGTGCCTGGAGGTGGGGGGGGACTGAAGCTTTCTTT
CDR3aa: CAWRWGGTEAFF

d_gene: -
v_gene: TRBV6-2/TRBV6-3
len: 12
j_gene: TRBJ1-2
abundance: -
CDR3nt: TGTGCCAGCAGCCGGACAGTCCATGGCTACACCTTC
CDR3aa: CASSRTVHGYTF

d_gene: -
v_gene: TRBV11-1
len: 11
j_gene: TRBJ1-1
abundance: -
CDR3nt: TGTGCCAGCAGCAACACACCTGAAGCTTTCTTT
CDR3aa: CASSNTPEAFF

d_gene: TRBD2
v_gene: TRBV27
len: 17
j_gene: TRBJ2-1
abundance: few
CDR3nt: TGTGCCAGCAGTCCCCTAGTAAGCGGGAGGGCCCCAAATGAGCAGTTCTTC
CDR3aa: CASSPLVSGRAPNEQFF

d_gene: -
v_gene: TRBV6-8
len: 12
j_gene: TRBJ2-2
abundance: -
CDR3nt: TGTGCCAATGGGGAATTGGACAGGGAGCTGTTTTTT
CDR3aa: CANGELDRELFF

d_gene: -
v_gene: TRBV12-3/TRBV12-4
len: 15
j_gene: TRBJ1-2
abundance: -
CDR3nt: TGTACCAGCAGTTTAGGAGACGTCGTTCTCTATGGCTACACCTTC
CDR3aa: CTSSLGDVVLYGYTF

d_gene: -
v_gene: TRBV7-2
len: 14
j_gene: TRBJ2-3
abundance: few
CDR3nt: TGTGCCAGCAGCCCCGAATGGGCCTCCCGGGCGCAGTATTTT
CDR3aa: CASSPEWASRAQYF

d_gene: -
v_gene: TRBV25-1
len: 14
j_gene: TRBJ1-2
abundance: -
CDR3nt: TGTGCCAGCAGTGGCAGGGTGGGGTTGGGTGGCTACACCTTC
CDR3aa: CASSGRVGLGGYTF

d_gene: TRBD1
v_gene: TRBV14
len: 16
j_gene: TRBJ2-3
abundance: few
CDR3nt: TGTGCCAGCAGCATACAGACAGGGGTCCCTCCTGAGACGCAGTATTTT
CDR3aa: CASSIQTGVPPETQYF

d_gene: TRBD2
v_gene: TRBV10-2
len: 15
j_gene: TRBJ2-7
abundance: -
CDR3nt: TGCGCCAGCAGTGAGGCCAGGACTAGCGGTTCCGAGCAGTACTTC
CDR3aa: CASSEARTSGSEQYF

d_gene: -
v_gene: TRBV6-5
len: 13
j_gene: TRBJ1-2
abundance: -
CDR3nt: TGTGCCGCTGGGGAGCAGTCTAACTATGGCTACACCTTC
CDR3aa: CAAGEQSNYGYTF

d_gene: TRBD2
v_gene: TRBV7-9
len: 16
j_gene: TRBJ2-3
abundance: -
CDR3nt: TGTGCCAGCAGCGACAGACTAGCGGGGAAGACAGATACGCAGTATTTT
CDR3aa: CASSDRLAGKTDTQYF

d_gene: -
v_gene: TRBV15
len: 16
j_gene: TRBJ2-3
abundance: few
CDR3nt: TGTGCCACCAGCAGAGCGGGCGTCTCTAGCACAGATACGCAGTATTTT
CDR3aa: CATSRAGVSSTDTQYF

d_gene: TRBD1
v_gene: TRBV28
len: 15
j_gene: TRBJ2-7
abundance: -
CDR3nt: TGTGCCAGCAGTTCCGGGGGACAGGGTAACTACGAGCAGTACTTC
CDR3aa: CASSSGGQGNYEQYF

d_gene: -
v_gene: TRBV5-1
len: 15
j_gene: TRBJ2-6
abundance: many
CDR3nt: TGCGCCAGCAGCTCCAGGGGGGCTGGGGCCAACGTCCTGACTTTC
CDR3aa: CASSSRGAGANVLTF

d_gene: TRBD1
v_gene: TRBV20-1
len: 15
j_gene: TRBJ2-7
abundance: many
CDR3nt: TGCAGTGCTAGAGATCAAGGGGGCAAGTCCTACGAGCAGTACTTC
CDR3aa: CSARDQGGKSYEQYF